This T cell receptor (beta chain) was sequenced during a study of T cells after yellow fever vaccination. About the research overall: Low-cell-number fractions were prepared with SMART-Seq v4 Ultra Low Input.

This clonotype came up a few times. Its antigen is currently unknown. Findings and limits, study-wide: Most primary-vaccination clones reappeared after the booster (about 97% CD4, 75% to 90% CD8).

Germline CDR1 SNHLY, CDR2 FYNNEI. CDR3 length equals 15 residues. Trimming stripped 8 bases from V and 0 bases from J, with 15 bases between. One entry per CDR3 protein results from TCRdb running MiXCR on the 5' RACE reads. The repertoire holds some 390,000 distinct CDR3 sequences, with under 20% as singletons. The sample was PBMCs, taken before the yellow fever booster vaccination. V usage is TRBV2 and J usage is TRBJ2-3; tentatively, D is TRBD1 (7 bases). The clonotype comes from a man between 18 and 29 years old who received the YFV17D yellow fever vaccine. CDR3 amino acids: CASSAEGASTDTQYF. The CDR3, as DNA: TGTGCCAGCTCGGCGGAGGGGGCGAGCACAGATACGCAGTATTTT.